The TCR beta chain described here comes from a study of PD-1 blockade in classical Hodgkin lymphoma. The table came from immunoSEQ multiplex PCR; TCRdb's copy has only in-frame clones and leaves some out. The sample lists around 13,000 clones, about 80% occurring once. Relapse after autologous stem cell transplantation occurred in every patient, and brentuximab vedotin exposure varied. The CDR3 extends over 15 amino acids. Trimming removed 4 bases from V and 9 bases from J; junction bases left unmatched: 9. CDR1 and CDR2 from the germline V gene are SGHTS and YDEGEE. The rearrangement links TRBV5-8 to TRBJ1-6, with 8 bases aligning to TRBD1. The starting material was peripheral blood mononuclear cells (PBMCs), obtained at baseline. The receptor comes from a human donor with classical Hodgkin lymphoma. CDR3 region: CASSLGGQGSSPLHF. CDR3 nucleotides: TGTGCCAGCAGCCTCGGTGGACAGGGTTCTTCACCCCTCCACTTT.